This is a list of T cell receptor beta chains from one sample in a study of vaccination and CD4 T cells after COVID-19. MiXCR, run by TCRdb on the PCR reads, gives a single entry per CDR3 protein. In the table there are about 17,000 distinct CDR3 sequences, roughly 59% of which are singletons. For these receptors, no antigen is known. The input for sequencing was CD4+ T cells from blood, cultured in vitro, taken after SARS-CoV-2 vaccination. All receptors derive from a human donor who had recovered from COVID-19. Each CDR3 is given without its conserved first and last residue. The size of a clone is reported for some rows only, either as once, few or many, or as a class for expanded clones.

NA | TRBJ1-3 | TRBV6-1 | ASSERQGALNSSGNTIY
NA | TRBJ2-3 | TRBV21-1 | ASSTGQGQTDTQY
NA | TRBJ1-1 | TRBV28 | ANRGTNTEAF
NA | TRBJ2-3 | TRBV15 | ATSRDIGFGTGDTDTQY
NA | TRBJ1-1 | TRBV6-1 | ASSETGVTEAF
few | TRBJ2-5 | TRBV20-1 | SARWTAQETQY
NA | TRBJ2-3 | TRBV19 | ASSIEGVELAGGPNTQY
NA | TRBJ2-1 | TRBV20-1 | SARDPGPHEQF
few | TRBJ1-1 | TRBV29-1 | SVETGGNTEAF
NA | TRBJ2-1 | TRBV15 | ATSRGRDSGRVAGNEQF
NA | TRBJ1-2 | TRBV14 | ASSQWVNYGYT
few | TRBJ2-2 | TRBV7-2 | ASSLALADTGELF
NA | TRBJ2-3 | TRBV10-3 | AISDLSVTGGPDTQY
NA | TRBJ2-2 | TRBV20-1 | SARGTGTGELF
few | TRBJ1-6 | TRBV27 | ASRYSLSGSPLH
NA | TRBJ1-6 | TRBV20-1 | SAPKGVGNSPLH
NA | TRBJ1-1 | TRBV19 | ASSMKRAGLNTEAF
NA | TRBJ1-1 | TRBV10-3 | AISALTGSEAF
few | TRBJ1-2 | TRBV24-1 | ATSDGADPSYGYT
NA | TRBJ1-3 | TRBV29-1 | SVEDGTVGNTIY
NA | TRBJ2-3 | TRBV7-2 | ASSPPTGGTDTQY
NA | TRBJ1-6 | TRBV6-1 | ASGSRTTPLH
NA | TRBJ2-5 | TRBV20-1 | SAREGSETQY
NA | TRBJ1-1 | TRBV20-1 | SASDRGTEAF
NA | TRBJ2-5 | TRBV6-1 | ASKPGGAETQY
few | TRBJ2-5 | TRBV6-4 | ASSEILAGGLQETQY
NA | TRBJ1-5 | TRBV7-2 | ASSPRAGSNQPQH
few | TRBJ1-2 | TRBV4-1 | ASSQDGGLPSHGYT
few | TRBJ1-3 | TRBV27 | ASSGTGGSGNTIY
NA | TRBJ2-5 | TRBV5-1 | ASSLRGLGETQY
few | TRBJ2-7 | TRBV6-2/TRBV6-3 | ASSSVAGAAYEQY
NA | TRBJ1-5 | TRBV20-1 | SAWNRFNQPQH
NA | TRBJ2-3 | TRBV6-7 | ASSYGLAKDTQY
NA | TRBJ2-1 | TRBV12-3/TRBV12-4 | ASSLGVSGQF
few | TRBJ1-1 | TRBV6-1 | ASCTQMNTEAF
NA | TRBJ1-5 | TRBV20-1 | SAKKTGLLPQH
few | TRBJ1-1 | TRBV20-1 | SAVKNTEAF
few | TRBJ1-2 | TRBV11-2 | ASSQGAGAYYGYT
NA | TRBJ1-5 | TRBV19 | ASSIDAQRSNQPQH
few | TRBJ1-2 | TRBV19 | ASSTSAQGVYGYT
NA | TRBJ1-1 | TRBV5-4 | ASSPMMGPLEAF
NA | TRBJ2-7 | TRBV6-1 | ASSESSASSYEQY
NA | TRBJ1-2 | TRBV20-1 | SAGRDSYGYT
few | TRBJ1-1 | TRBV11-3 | ASSLLGGKGGEAF
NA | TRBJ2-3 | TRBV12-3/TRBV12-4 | ASSFGQSQY
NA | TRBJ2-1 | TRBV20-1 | SARSTGTSNSYNEQF
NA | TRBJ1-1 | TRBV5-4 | ASSRDRQNTEAF
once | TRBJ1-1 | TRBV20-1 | SARDHIRAWGPEAF
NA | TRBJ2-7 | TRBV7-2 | ASSLEVSYEQY
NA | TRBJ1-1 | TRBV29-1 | SAQGGTGANTEAF
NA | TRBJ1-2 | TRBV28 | ASMNPLNYGYT
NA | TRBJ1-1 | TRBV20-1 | SARDSPQKRRDTEAF
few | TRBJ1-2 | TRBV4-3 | ASSQGTDYGYT
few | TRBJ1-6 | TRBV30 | AWTRGRISYSPLH
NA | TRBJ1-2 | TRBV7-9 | ASSLGHSSGYT
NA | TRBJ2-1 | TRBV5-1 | ASSGEFKDNEQF
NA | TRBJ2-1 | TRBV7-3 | ASSLGGLADNNEQF